This record looks at one T cell receptor (beta chain) sequence and its context. The antigen is undetermined. Naive-designated CD8 cells lacked CD45RO, were positively enriched for CCR7, and omitted terminally differentiated effector memory CD45RA+ cells. This specimen comes from a study of shared clonotypes between healthy human individuals. In the study overall: Every donor yielded three CD4 naive, three CD4 memory, two CD8 naive and one CD8 memory plate. Study-wide results and limits: Generally, naive subsets came out with larger estimated richness than memory subsets. Clonotype sharing levels among donors were expected to vary with sequencing depth.

Every immunoSEQ plate was one replicate of a subset's evenly spread DNA. This table comes from immunoSEQ multiplex PCR, and its TCRdb copy is limited to in-frame clones, with some not included. The sample includes around 600,000 clones, roughly 98% of them seen just once. The sample consisted of naive CD8+ T cells sorted from blood. This receptor was taken from a man aged 30-40 years in good health.

CDR3 loop: CASSAGLAGVHLLWFF. The CDR3 DNA reads as TGTGCCAGCAGCGCGGGACTAGCGGGAGTCCATCTTTTGTGGTTCTTC. This rearrangement joins TRBV5-4 to TRBJ2-1, with TRBD2 matching 14 bases. Germline CDR1 reads SGHNT; CDR2 reads YYREEE (reference sequence). The CDR3 sequence is 16 residues long. With V trimmed by 4 bases and J by 15 bases, 15 bases remained unmatched.